This T cell receptor (beta chain) was profiled in a study of spatial heterogeneity in lung cancer. Study at large: Matched bulk RNA-seq yielded a T cell module score, and TCR transcript counts in tumor regions correlated strongly with that score.

Ten or more counts support this clonotype. Its antigen is unidentified. Time point in this sample: sample taken at primary tumor resection. Whole RNA was taken from tumor, nontumor lung or frozen PBMC; it was then sequenced unsorted. V lost 4 bases and J lost 10; bases outside the gene matches: 5. The CDR3 runs to 13 residues. Germline CDR1 reads SGHNT; CDR2 reads YYREEE (reference sequence). Findings and caveats of the study: Counts of ubiquitous and regional expanded TCRs tracked ubiquitous and regional nonsynonymous mutations, respectively. For expanded intratumoral alpha and beta TCRs, counts tracked tumor mutation counts.

TCR cDNA molecules each had a unique molecular identifier. TCRdb called the 5' RACE reads again in MiXCR, with one record for every CDR3 protein. The repertoire has 14,000 or so distinct CDR3 sequences, approximately 4.5% of them found once; the top ten carry about 16%. This chain connects TRBV5-4 to TRBJ1-6, with 7 bases identical to TRBD1. Sequences were derived from lung tumor tissue, sampled at surgery. The clonotype originates from a female donor with early-stage non-small cell lung cancer. CDR3 DNA sequence: TGTGCCAGCAGCCCCGAACAGGGGTCACCCCTCCACTTT. Translated, it gives CASSPEQGSPLHF.